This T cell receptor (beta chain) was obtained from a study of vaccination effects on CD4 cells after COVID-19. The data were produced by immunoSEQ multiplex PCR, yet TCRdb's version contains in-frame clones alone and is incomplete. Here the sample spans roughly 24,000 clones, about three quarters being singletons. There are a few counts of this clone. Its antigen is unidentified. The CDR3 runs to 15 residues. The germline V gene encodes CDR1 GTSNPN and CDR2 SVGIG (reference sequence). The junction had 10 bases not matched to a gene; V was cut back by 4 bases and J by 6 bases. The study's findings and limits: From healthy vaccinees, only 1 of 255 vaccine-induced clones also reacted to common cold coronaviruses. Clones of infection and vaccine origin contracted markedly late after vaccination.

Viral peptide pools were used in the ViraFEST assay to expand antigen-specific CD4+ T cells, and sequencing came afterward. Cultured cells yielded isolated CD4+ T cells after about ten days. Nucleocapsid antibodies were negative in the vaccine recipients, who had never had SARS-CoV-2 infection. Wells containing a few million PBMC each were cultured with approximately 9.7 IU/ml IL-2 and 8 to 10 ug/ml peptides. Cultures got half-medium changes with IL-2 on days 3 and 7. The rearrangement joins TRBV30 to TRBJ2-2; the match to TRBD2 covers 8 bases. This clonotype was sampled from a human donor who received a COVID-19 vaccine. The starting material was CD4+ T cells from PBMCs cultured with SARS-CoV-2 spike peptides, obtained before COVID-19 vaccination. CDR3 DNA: TGTGCCTGGACCCTCGGCGGGGGGCCGGCCGGGGAGCTGTTTTTT. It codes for CAWTLGGGPAGELFF. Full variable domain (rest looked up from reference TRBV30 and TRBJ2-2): SQTIHQWPATLVQPVGSPLSLECTVEGTSNPNLYWYRQAAGRGLQLLFYSVGIGQISSEVPQNLSASRPQDRQFILSSKKLLLSDSGFYLCAWTLGGGPAGELFFGEGSRLTVL.